These T cell receptor beta chains were read from a single sample in a study of CD8+CD57+ T cells in acquired aplastic anemia. TCRdb re-called the reads with MiXCR, one entry per CDR3 protein. This sample has some 150,000 distinct CDR3 sequences, with 41% found just once. Sequenced: sorted CD4+, CD8+, or CD8+CD57+ T cells (not recorded which) from PBMCs. All receptors derive from a human donor in good health, serving as a control. CDR3s include the opening cysteine and the closing phenylalanine or tryptophan. Each record gives: V gene, clone size, J gene, D gene, CDR3 DNA, CDR3 protein. A D gene is named only where the DNA matches it firmly. Not all rows give a size; the values are once, few, many and, for expanded clones, a class.

TRBV7-9	NA	TRBJ2-7	NA	TGTGCCAGCAGCTCAGGACAGACGAGCTCCTACGAGCAGTACTTC	CASSSGQTSSYEQYF
TRBV6-1	NA	TRBJ2-3	TRBD1	TGTGCCAGCAGTGAAAGGCTTGGGGGACAGGGGTCTTTTACGCAGTATTTT	CASSERLGGQGSFTQYF
TRBV12-5	many	TRBJ2-3	TRBD1	TGTGCTAGTGGTTTGCCCCTGGGACAGGGGGCGGCAGATACGCAGTATTTT	CASGLPLGQGAADTQYF
TRBV7-3	once	TRBJ1-1	NA	TGTGCCAGCAGCCAGAACGCAGACACTGAAGCTTTCTTT	CASSQNADTEAFF
TRBV2	few	TRBJ1-6	NA	TGTACCAGCACCCCGGACCTGGCTTATTCACCCCTCCACTTT	CTSTPDLAYSPLHF
TRBV20-1	many	TRBJ1-5	TRBD1	TGCAGTGCCACACCCGGGACAGTCAATCAGCCCCAGCATTTT	CSATPGTVNQPQHF
TRBV14	many	TRBJ1-6	TRBD1	TGTGCCAGCAGCCAAGGACAGGGATATAATTCACCCCTCCACTTT	CASSQGQGYNSPLHF
TRBV25-1	once	TRBJ1-1	NA	TGTGCCAGCAGTGCCCTAGCGGGAGCTTTCTTT	CASSALAGAFF
TRBV15	few	TRBJ1-3	TRBD1	TGTGCCACCGGACAGGGAAGCTCTGGAAACACCATATATTTT	CATGQGSSGNTIYF
TRBV7-9	medium-sized	TRBJ2-3	NA	TGTGCCAGCAGCTCGCTAGTAACAGATACGCAGTATTTT	CASSSLVTDTQYF
TRBV24-1	many	TRBJ1-2	TRBD1	TGTGCCACCAGTGATTTCGGGACAGGGGGCGCATATGGCTACACCTTC	CATSDFGTGGAYGYTF
TRBV19	NA	TRBJ1-4	TRBD1	TGTGCCAGCCTCCCACAGGGGAATGAAAAACTGTTTTTT	CASLPQGNEKLFF
TRBV10-3	many	TRBJ1-5	NA	TGTGCCATCAGCCTATCTCCCCGGGATCCTTCCCATTTT	CAISLSPRDPSHF
TRBV2	NA	TRBJ2-1	TRBD2	TGTGCCAGCCTGGCTAGCGGGAGCAATGAGCAGTTCTTC	CASLASGSNEQFF
TRBV24-1	many	TRBJ2-5	NA	TGTGCCACCAGTGATCCACTCTCCCAAGAGACCCAGTACTTC	CATSDPLSQETQYF
TRBV20-1	few	TRBJ2-4	TRBD1	TGCAGTGCTAGAGACCGGACAGGGGGAGAAAACATTCAGTACTTC	CSARDRTGGENIQYF
TRBV19	few	TRBJ2-4	TRBD2	TGTGCCAGTAGTAAGGGATCTCGGCGGGAGGGGAACATTCAGTACTTC	CASSKGSRREGNIQYF
TRBV6-2/TRBV6-3	NA	TRBJ2-1	TRBD2	TGTGCCAGCAGTTATACCTTTAAGCGGGGTAGCAACAATGAGCAGTTCTTC	CASSYTFKRGSNNEQFF
TRBV11-2	NA	TRBJ1-6	NA	TGTGCCAGCAGCCAGAGGACAGTTGGGATCCATTCACCCCTCCACTTT	CASSQRTVGIHSPLHF
TRBV19	once	TRBJ2-1	TRBD2	TGTGCCAGTAGCGTTACGAGGACTAGCGCGAATGAGCAGTTCTTC	CASSVTRTSANEQFF
TRBV5-1	many	TRBJ1-6	TRBD1	TGCGCCAGCAGCTTGGCCGGGACAGGGGGCCCTAATTCACCCCTCCACTTT	CASSLAGTGGPNSPLHF
TRBV20-1	NA	TRBJ2-1	TRBD2	TGCAGTGCCCGCCGACTAGCGGGGGCTGTGTACAATGAGCAGTTCTTC	CSARRLAGAVYNEQFF
TRBV6-5	few	TRBJ1-4	TRBD1	TGTGCCAGCAGTTACTCAACAGGGGGCGGGAATGAAAAACTGTTTTTT	CASSYSTGGGNEKLFF
TRBV11-2	many	TRBJ2-2	TRBD2	TGCGCCAGCAGCTTAGGACTAGCGGGAGATGGCGGGGAGCTGTTTTTT	CASSLGLAGDGGELFF
TRBV19	NA	TRBJ2-1	TRBD1	TGTGCCAGTACCGACAGGGCCAATGAGCAGTTCTTC	CASTDRANEQFF
TRBV9	many	TRBJ2-7	TRBD2	TGTGCCAGCAGCGTAGGGGAGCTAGCGGGAGCCTACGAGCAGTACTTC	CASSVGELAGAYEQYF
TRBV24-1	NA	TRBJ1-2	NA	TGTGCCACAGCCTCGGGACCACGGGGGCGCGATGGCTACACCTTC	CATASGPRGRDGYTF
TRBV5-1	NA	TRBJ2-3	TRBD2	TGCGCCAGCAGCAAGGGACTAGCGGGAGATACGCAGTATTTT	CASSKGLAGDTQYF
TRBV5-1	many	TRBJ2-1	TRBD2	TGCGCCAGCAGCTTAACGGGAGGGCCCTCGGATGAGCAGTTCTTC	CASSLTGGPSDEQFF
TRBV6-1	many	TRBJ1-1	NA	TGTGCCAGCAAGGTGAAGACAGGAATGAACACTGAAGCTTTCTTT	CASKVKTGMNTEAFF
TRBV19	NA	TRBJ1-4	NA	TGTGCCAGTAGTGCCCGTCGTGGGAGTAATGAAAAACTGTTTTTT	CASSARRGSNEKLFF
TRBV19	NA	TRBJ2-5	NA	TGTGCCAGTACTTCTGTGGGAGAGACAGAGACCCAGTACTTC	CASTSVGETETQYF
TRBV5-5	many	TRBJ1-1	NA	TGTGCCAGCAGCTATGGGGTGAACACTGAAGCTTTCTTT	CASSYGVNTEAFF
TRBV20-1	many	TRBJ2-7	NA	TGCAGTGCTAGGGGGGCGGGACACTATAGCTCCTACGAGCAGTACTTC	CSARGAGHYSSYEQYF
TRBV20-1	many	TRBJ1-1	NA	TGCAGTGCTAGAGATCGAGCAGACGAAGCTTTCTTT	CSARDRADEAFF
TRBV2	many	TRBJ2-2	NA	TGTGCCAGCAAACGGGGGTACCCTCGGACCGGGGAGCTGTTTTTT	CASKRGYPRTGELFF
TRBV7-9	many	TRBJ1-3	NA	TGTGCCAGCAGCTTAGGTCGGGCTGGAAACACCATATATTTT	CASSLGRAGNTIYF
TRBV9	many	TRBJ1-5	NA	TGTGCCAGCAGCGTAGACGGGACCCTCGATTTTCCCCAGCATTTT	CASSVDGTLDFPQHF
TRBV5-4	many	TRBJ1-2	NA	TGTGCCAGCAGCTTGGCGGCAGGGAATGGCTACACCTTC	CASSLAAGNGYTF
TRBV10-1	NA	TRBJ2-7	NA	TGCGCCAGCAGTGGCCTCGGAACTACCATCGAGCAGTACTTC	CASSGLGTTIEQYF
TRBV24-1	few	TRBJ2-3	NA	TGTGCCACCAGTGATTTGAGCAGGGCTAGCACAGATACGCAGTATTTT	CATSDLSRASTDTQYF
TRBV7-2	NA	TRBJ1-5	NA	TGTGCCAGCACCAAATTAGGACAGCCCCAGCATTTT	CASTKLGQPQHF
TRBV5-6	NA	TRBJ2-5	TRBD1	TGTGCCAGCAGCCCGGACAGGGGGACGAGAGAGACCCAGTACTTC	CASSPDRGTRETQYF
TRBV2	NA	TRBJ1-3	NA	TGTGCCAGCAGTTTATTCGGTATCTATGGCTACACCATATATTTT	CASSLFGIYGYTIYF
TRBV2	NA	TRBJ1-4	TRBD1	TGTGCCACCGGAACCGACAGGGCCCAAGAAAAACTGTTTTTT	CATGTDRAQEKLFF
TRBV2	NA	TRBJ2-5	TRBD1	TGTGCCAGCAGTGACCAGACAGGGAGAGGAGAGACCCAGTACTTC	CASSDQTGRGETQYF